The present TCR beta chain was sequenced within a study of blood T cell repertoires in COVID-19. Turning to the study itself: The United States, Italy and Spain were the sources of the acute and convalescent COVID-19 samples. PBMCs, B-cell-depleted T cells, or T cells were the source of the cDNA or gDNA that made up the material.

Trimming stripped 3 bases from V and 0 bases from J, with 8 bases between. CDR1 and CDR2 from the germline V gene are LNHDA and SQIVND (reference sequence). The CDR3 covers 14 residues. In the authors' workflow: Scientists estimated how many nucleated cells there were by amplifying reference gene primers. Only in-frame clones appear in the TCRdb table, and some are missing; sequencing was by immunoSEQ multiplex PCR. V and J calls plus clone size are reproduced from that table; the DNA served to infer D and trimming. Altogether 200,000 to 250,000 clones are present, about 86% being singletons, with the ten largest covering roughly 2.3%.

The chain carries TRBV19 and TRBJ1-1; tentative D call: TRBD1 (5 bases). Sequencing was done on a sample of peripheral blood. The sequence was obtained from a woman aged 60-75 years with acute or convalescent COVID-19. The CDR3 reads CASSMAGMNTEAFF. Here the CDR3 DNA reads TGTGCCAGTAGTATGGCAGGGATGAACACTGAAGCTTTCTTT.